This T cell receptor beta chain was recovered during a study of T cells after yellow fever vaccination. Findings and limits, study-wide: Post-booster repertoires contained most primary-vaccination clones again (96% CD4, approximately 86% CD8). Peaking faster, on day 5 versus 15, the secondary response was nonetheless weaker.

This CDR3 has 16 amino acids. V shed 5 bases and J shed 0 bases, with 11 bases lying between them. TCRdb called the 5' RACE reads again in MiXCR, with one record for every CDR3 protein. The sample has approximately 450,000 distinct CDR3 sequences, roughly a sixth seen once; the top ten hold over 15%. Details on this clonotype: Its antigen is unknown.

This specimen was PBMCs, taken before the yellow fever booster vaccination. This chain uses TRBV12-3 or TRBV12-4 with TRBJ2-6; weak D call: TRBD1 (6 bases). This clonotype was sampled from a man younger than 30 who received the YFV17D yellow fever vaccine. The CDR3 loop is CASSRGGYSGANVLTF. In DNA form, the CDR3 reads TGTGCCAGCAGTCGAGGGGGTTACTCTGGGGCCAACGTCCTGACTTTC.